The 9 T cell receptor beta chains given below trace back to one sample, sequenced in a study of cytomegalovirus exposure and HLA in healthy donors. The PCR was carried out with 60 Vbeta primers and 13 Jbeta primers. Here immunoSEQ multiplex PCR was the method, and the copy in TCRdb shows in-frame clones only, minus some. Among 100,000 or so clones listed, over 75% were seen once. The sequenced sample was PBMCs. These receptors all come from a man aged 25 to 45 in good health and CMV-seropositive.

The chain carries TRBV9 and TRBJ2-3; maybe TRBD2 (5 bases). The V gene's germline CDR1 is SGDLS and CDR2 YYNGEE. CDR3 length: 15 amino acids. V was trimmed by 4 bases and J by 0 bases, leaving 12 bases between them. The CDR3 spells CASSPSRTSTDTQYF. The CDR3, as DNA: TGTGCCAGCAGCCCCTCCCGGACTAGCACAGATACGCAGTATTTT.

The chain uses TRBV5-1 and TRBJ2-4; 10 positions match TRBD2. The J segment lost 8 bases and the V segment lost 3 bases, leaving 2 bases of the junction unmatched. This CDR3 has 13 residues. Germline CDR1 and CDR2: SGHRS and YFSETQ. The CDR3 loop reads CASSSSGRDIQYF. Written as DNA, the CDR3 is TGCGCCAGCAGCTCGAGCGGGAGGGACATTCAGTACTTC.

Notes on this clone: The junction and the germline gene differ at one end; a read error may be behind it. The DNA for the CDR3 is TGTGCTAGCAGCCCCGGCAGGGTCAATGAGCAGTTCTTC. This sequence encodes CASSPGRVNEQFF. The genes are TRBV7-7 and TRBJ2-1; D might be TRBD1 (5 bases). Germline V CDR1 and CDR2: SSHAT, FNYEAQ (reference sequence). There are 13 residues in the CDR3.

The rearrangement uses TRBV15 and TRBJ2-3; 7 nucleotides align to TRBD2. Per germline, CDR1 LNHNV and CDR2 YYDKDF (reference sequence). This CDR3 is 17 amino acids long. V lost 1 base and J lost 4; bases outside the gene matches: 11. The chain's CDR3 is CATSRVLGAGSPDTQYF. CDR3 nucleotides: TGTGCCACCAGCAGAGTTTTAGGAGCGGGATCACCAGATACGCAGTATTTT.

V and J are TRBV6-5 and TRBJ1-5; TRBD1 might be the D (6 bases). Germline V gene data show CDR1 as MNHEY and CDR2 as SVGAGI. V was clipped by 7 bases and J by 3 bases, with 13 bases between them. CDR3 length equals 14 residues. DNA of the CDR3: TGTGCCAGCAAGGTGGGACAACTCAATCAGCCCCAGCATTTT. Protein product: CASKVGQLNQPQHF.

The rearrangement joins TRBV4-1 to TRBJ2-5; the D is unclear. The CDR3 has 15 residues. Trimming shortened V by 0 bases and J by 1 base, and 9 bases separated the two germline ends. Germline V gene lookup returns CDR1 MGHRA and CDR2 YSYEKL. This CDR3 reads CASSQDPGLQETQYF. In DNA, the CDR3 is TGCGCCAGCAGCCAAGATCCGGGTCTCCAAGAGACCCAGTACTTC.

V usage is TRBV29-1 and J usage is TRBJ1-2; D not resolved. Germline-derived CDR1 and CDR2 are SQVTM and ANQGSEA. V lost 0 bases and J lost 5, with 7 bases in between. This CDR3 spans 12 amino acids. In DNA, the CDR3 is TGCAGCGTTGAAGATCCCATTTATGGCTACACCTTC. Its translation is CSVEDPIYGYTF. Complete variable domain (other parts from reference TRBV29-1 and TRBJ1-2): SAVISQKPSRDICQRGTSLTIQCQVDSQVTMMFWYRQQPGQSLTLIATANQGSEATYESGFVIDKFPISRPNLTFSTLTVSNMSPEDSSIYLCSVEDPIYGYTFGSGTRLTVV.

This clone was seen just once. The genes are TRBV27 and TRBJ2-1; D may be TRBD2 (5 bases). The CDR3 consists of 13 residues. Germline loops: CDR1 MNHEY, CDR2 SMNVEV (reference sequence). V dropped 5 bases and J dropped 8 bases, with 13 bases sitting between them. The CDR3 DNA reads as TGTGCCAGCAGTCCTCCGGGATGGGATGAGCAGTTCTTC. It encodes CASSPPGWDEQFF.

V and J are TRBV7-3 and TRBJ2-5; D call uncertain. The CDR3 is 13 amino acids. Trimming cost V 4 bases and J 5 bases, with 11 bases left between them. The germline gives CDR1 SGHTA, CDR2 FQGTGA. Written as DNA, the CDR3 is TGTGCCAGCAGCTCGGGTGTGCGGGAGACCCAGTACTTC. Translated: CASSSGVRETQYF.